These 25 T cell receptor beta chains share one sample of origin, sequenced in a study of blood T cell repertoires in COVID-19. Produced via immunoSEQ multiplex PCR; TCRdb's table is partial and in-frame only. The table has 300,000 to 500,000 clones, 70% to 90% seen once. Sequencing used PBMCs or T cells enriched from blood (not recorded which). The receptor set was obtained from a woman between 35 and 50 years old with acute COVID-19.

This clone came up once. CDR3 sequence reads: CSVPYHVPGHRNTEAFF. CDR3 bases: TGCAGCGTCCCGTACCATGTACCGGGACACAGGAACACTGAAGCTTTCTTT. The chain carries TRBV29-1 and TRBJ1-1; D might be TRBD1 (6 bases). Germline loops: CDR1 SQVTM, CDR2 ANQGSEA. The germline V and J ends were trimmed by 6 bases and 1 base, with 24 bases remaining between them. The CDR3 runs 17 residues. The full variable domain, its missing parts supplied by reference TRBV29-1 and TRBJ1-1, is SAVISQKPSRDICQRGTSLTIQCQVDSQVTMMFWYRQQPGQSLTLIATANQGSEATYESGFVIDKFPISRPNLTFSTLTVSNMSPEDSSIYLCSVPYHVPGHRNTEAFFGQGTRLTVV.

The chain couples TRBV3-1 (or the pseudogene TRBV3-2) to TRBJ1-2; possible D gene TRBD1, 6 bases. CDR3 length: 16 residues. V lost 0 bases to trimming and J lost 2 bases, with 13 bases between them. Looked up from germline, CDR1 is LGHDT and CDR2 is YNNKEL (reference sequence). CDR3: CASSQDWAGANYGYTF. In nucleotides, the CDR3 is TGTGCCAGCAGCCAAGATTGGGCGGGGGCGAACTATGGCTACACCTTC.

This sequence joins TRBV27 and TRBJ2-7; 11 nucleotides agree with TRBD1. The germline V gene encodes CDR1 MNHEY and CDR2 SMNVEV (reference sequence). The CDR3 totals 15 residues. The V and J ends lost 5 bases and 3 bases, in that order; junction bases with no gene match: 6. CDR3 bases: TGTGCCAGCAGTCGCTTGGGGACAGGGGGCTACGAGCAGTACTTC. Translating it yields CASSRLGTGGYEQYF.

The rearrangement uses TRBV2 and TRBJ2-6; D is unclear. CDR1 and CDR2 from the germline V gene are SNHLY and FYNNEI. The CDR3 loop spans 15 amino acids. Trimming stripped 6 bases from V and 4 bases from J, with 13 bases between. CDR3 bases: TGTGCCAGCAGGGGCCAGACGAGCGGGGCCAACGTCCTGACTTTC. This sequence encodes CASRGQTSGANVLTF.

This chain connects TRBV10-2 to TRBJ1-2; D is possibly TRBD1 (6 bases). Germline V gives CDR1 WSHSY, CDR2 SAAADI. Deletions cut 11 bases from V and 7 bases from J, with 20 bases between. CDR3 size: 13 residues. CDR3: CASSPTGFGGYTF. The CDR3 DNA sequence: TGCGCCTCGAGCCCAACAGGGTTTGGTGGCTACACCTTC.

V and J are TRBV24-1 and TRBJ1-5; 8 bases are a match to TRBD1. This CDR3 comprises 14 residues. CDR1 is KGHDR, CDR2 SFDVKD, per germline. Trimming took 9 bases from V and 9 from J; bases not matched to a gene: 12. The CDR3: CATRQGTGRRPQHF. CDR3 sequence (DNA): TGTGCCACCCGCCAAGGGACAGGTCGACGGCCCCAGCATTTT.

The chain is built from TRBV5-1 and TRBJ1-2, with 7 bases lining up with TRBD1. CDR1 SGHRS and CDR2 YFSETQ come from the germline V gene. This CDR3 contains 16 residues. V shed 4 bases, J shed 5 bases, and the junction held 14 bases outside the gene matches. The CDR3, as DNA: TGCGCCAGCAGCCCTGGACAGGCACGCAGCTCTTATGGCTACACCTTC. Protein sequence: CASSPGQARSSYGYTF.

CDR3 amino acids: CASSPVWGGTEAFF. DNA for the CDR3: TGTGCCAGCAGTCCAGTCTGGGGAGGGACTGAAGCTTTCTTT. The rearrangement links TRBV7-9 to TRBJ1-1; D is unresolved. The CDR3 contains 14 residues. The germline V gene encodes CDR1 SEHNR and CDR2 FQNEAQ (reference sequence). Trimming left V 6 bases short and J 5 bases short, with 16 bases between.

This clone has only one observation. The chain carries TRBV30 and TRBJ1-2; D possibly corresponds to TRBD1 (5 bases). The CDR3 consists of 11 residues. Trimming cost V 5 bases and J 8 bases, with 12 bases left between them. Germline loops: CDR1 GTSNPN, CDR2 SVGIG (reference sequence). CDR3 in DNA: TGTGCCTGGGAGGGGAGGGGAGGCTACACCTTC. Protein sequence: CAWEGRGGYTF.

The CDR3: CASHGLSGGLLEQFF. CDR3 nucleotides: TGTGCCAGCCACGGGCTCAGCGGGGGACTTTTGGAGCAGTTCTTC. The chain couples TRBV7-9 to TRBJ2-1; TRBD2 agrees at 8 bases. CDR3 size: 15 residues. Germline V gives CDR1 SEHNR, CDR2 FQNEAQ (reference sequence). V lost 8 bases and J lost 10; bases outside the gene matches: 16.

Only one count was recorded for this clone. The chain combines TRBV19 with TRBJ1-5; D unclear. CDR3 size: 15 residues. Trimming took off 3 bases at V and 0 bases at J, with 9 bases between the two ends. CDR1 and CDR2 (germline): LNHDA, SQIVND (reference sequence). DNA of the CDR3: TGTGCCAGTAGTATTCTGGGCCATAGCAATCAGCCCCAGCATTTT. Translating it yields CASSILGHSNQPQHF.

This clone appeared once. This chain joins TRBV7-8 and TRBJ1-1, with TRBD1 matching over 9 bases. The junction had 12 bases not matched to a gene; V was cut back by 6 bases and J by 4 bases. The germline CDR1 and CDR2 sequences are SGHVS and FQNEAQ. The CDR3 totals 16 residues. CDR3 nucleotide sequence: TGTGCCAGCAGTTATACAGGGGGCGTATCCAGCACTGAAGCTTTCTTT. Protein: CASSYTGGVSSTEAFF.

The chain links TRBV19 to TRBJ1-1, with D possibly being TRBD1 (6 bases). This CDR3 is 18 amino acids long. Trimming cost V 8 bases and J 4 bases, with 29 bases left between them. CDR1 is LNHDA and CDR2 is SQIVND in the germline V gene (reference sequence). Here the CDR3 DNA reads TGTGCCAGTCCTCCCCCCTACTACAGGGTGGGGGGGTTCACTGAAGCTTTCTTT. Translated, it gives CASPPPYYRVGGFTEAFF.

The rearrangement uses TRBV5-1 and TRBJ2-3; D is possibly TRBD2 (6 bases). CDR3 size: 14 residues. Trimming stripped 5 bases from V and 1 base from J, with 11 bases between. The germline CDR1 and CDR2 sequences are SGHRS and YFSETQ. The CDR3 sequence is CASSVSSGTDTQYF. CDR3 sequence (DNA): TGCGCCAGCAGTGTGTCTAGCGGCACAGATACGCAGTATTTT.

The chain combines TRBV7-8 with TRBJ1-4, with TRBD1 matching 7 bases. In germline, CDR1 is SGHVS, CDR2 FQNEAQ. The V segment lost 3 bases and the J segment 3 bases; nucleotides outside the gene matches: 7. The CDR3 is 16 amino acids. CDR3 coding DNA: TGTGCCAGCAGCTTTGGAAGGGGGCTTGCTAATGAAAAACTGTTTTTT. It codes for CASSFGRGLANEKLFF.

The V and J genes are TRBV30 and TRBJ1-2; D might be TRBD1 (6 bases). Germline loops: CDR1 GTSNPN, CDR2 SVGIG (reference sequence). The V end lost 7 bases, the J end lost 5 bases, and 14 bases lay between the germline ends. CDR3 length: 12 residues. The CDR3 reads CAFARGPYGYTF. As DNA, the CDR3 is TGTGCCTTCGCCAGGGGCCCGTATGGCTACACCTTC.

This clone was detected only once. The CDR3 nucleotides read TGTGCCAGCAGCCCGACTAGCGGGGGGGCGATCCATGAGCAGTTCTTC. Protein sequence: CASSPTSGGAIHEQFF. The chain recombines TRBV3-1 (or the pseudogene TRBV3-2) with TRBJ2-1; 14 bases fit TRBD2. CDR3 size: 16 residues. Germline values: CDR1 LGHDT, CDR2 YNNKEL (reference sequence). J was trimmed by 8 bases and V by 4 bases; bases with no gene match: 7.

The chain carries TRBV19 and TRBJ2-7; maybe TRBD1 (5 bases). Germline CDR1 is LNHDA and CDR2 is SQIVND (reference sequence). This CDR3 has 15 amino acids. V lost 4 bases and J lost 3, with 16 bases in between. The CDR3 DNA follows: TGTGCCAGTAGTAAGGGTCAGGGTGACCTCTACGAGCAGTACTTC. This translates into CASSKGQGDLYEQYF.

This chain joins TRBV4-2 and TRBJ1-3; TRBD1 is a possible D gene (5 bases). The V and J ends lost 2 bases and 1 base respectively, with 21 bases between them. CDR3 size: 19 residues. The germline gives CDR1 LGHNA, CDR2 YNFKEQ. DNA for the CDR3: TGTGCCAGCAGCCAAAGGGTAGGGGCCGCTACTACTTCTGGAAACACCATATATTTT. Translated, it gives CASSQRVGAATTSGNTIYF.

The gene calls are TRBV6-2 or TRBV6-3 and TRBJ2-2; 7 bases match TRBD2. CDR3 length: 14 amino acids. In germline, CDR1 is MNHEY, CDR2 SVGEGT. V lost 4 bases, J lost 5 bases, and 4 bases stayed unmatched. The CDR3 DNA sequence: TGTGCCAGCAGTTGGGGGGGACCGACCGGGGAGCTGTTTTTT. This translates into CASSWGGPTGELFF.

The CDR3, as DNA: TGTGCCAGTAGTATCGGAGGGAACCCCACGAACACTGAAGCTTTCTTT. Residues: CASSIGGNPTNTEAFF. V is TRBV19 and J is TRBJ1-1; D not certain. The CDR3 spans 16 residues. From germline, CDR1 is LNHDA and CDR2 SQIVND (reference sequence). V was shortened by 3 bases and J by 1 base, with 15 bases between the two germline ends.

The J gene is TRBJ1-1, the V gene TRBV20-1, with D hard to call. CDR1 is DFQATT and CDR2 is SNEGSKA in the germline V gene (reference sequence). Trimming took off 7 bases at V and 0 bases at J, with 9 bases between the two ends. The CDR3 spans 12 residues. In nucleotides, the CDR3 is TGCAGTGGTAGTAACTTGAACACTGAAGCTTTCTTT. This codes for CSGSNLNTEAFF.

The chain joins TRBV19 to TRBJ1-2, with D maybe TRBD1 (6 bases). The CDR3 is 13 residues long. Trimming removed 3 bases at V and 4 bases at J, with 9 bases between. Germline values: CDR1 LNHDA, CDR2 SQIVND (reference sequence). This CDR3 reads CASSIRGSYGYTF. CDR3 nucleotide sequence: TGTGCCAGTAGTATCAGGGGTTCCTATGGCTACACCTTC.

The table lists this clone with a count of one. J is TRBJ2-3 and V is TRBV5-1, with D possibly being TRBD2 (7 bases). Germline V gene sequence: CDR1 SGHRS, CDR2 YFSETQ. The CDR3 consists of 14 residues. V lost 4 bases and J lost 2, with 11 bases in between. The CDR3 loop is CASSDRGATDTQYF. The CDR3 DNA reads TGCGCCAGCAGCGACCGGGGGGCCACAGATACGCAGTATTTT.

This chain uses TRBV5-4 with TRBJ1-2, with D perhaps TRBD1 (6 bases). The CDR3 has 16 residues. Germline CDR1 reads SGHNT; CDR2 reads YYREEE (reference sequence). Trimming stripped 4 bases from V and 5 bases from J, with 21 bases between. The CDR3 nucleotides are TGTGCCAGCAGCGCGCGTTGGCCAGGGGAAGCTTATGGCTACACCTTC. Translated: CASSARWPGEAYGYTF.